Below are 22 T cell receptor beta chains sequenced from a single sample in a study of T cells in Graves' hyperthyroidism and ophthalmopathy. From RNA transcripts, TCR beta CDR3 regions were amplified. The HTBI primer set was used in a first-round RT-PCR of the TCR CDR3. TCRdb recomputed calls from the multiplex PCR reads with MiXCR, one row per CDR3 protein. The sample lists roughly 530,000 distinct CDR3 sequences, 17% seen once, with roughly 18% in the top ten. The sample taken for sequencing was blood. The origin of the receptors is a woman between 18 and 29 years old with Graves' ophthalmopathy.

In this sample, this clonotype turned up many times. The chain carries TRBV12-5 and TRBJ2-3; TRBD1 is a possible D gene (5 bases). The CDR3 runs to 19 residues. Germline assignment: CDR1 LGHNT and CDR2 FRNRAP. V shed 2 bases and J shed 1 base, with 22 bases lying between them. Here the CDR3 DNA reads TGTGCTAGTGGTTTGACCTTGGGCAGGGCATCCCCGGGCACAGATACGCAGTATTTT. It translates to CASGLTLGRASPGTDTQYF.

This chain joins TRBV6-2 or TRBV6-3 and TRBJ1-2; 7 bases agree with TRBD1. Germline assignment: CDR1 MNHEY and CDR2 SVGEGT. Trimming took 10 bases from V and 8 from J; bases not matched to a gene: 13. This CDR3 region has 13 residues. CDR3 sequence reads: CATALDRVGGYTF. The CDR3 DNA follows: TGTGCCACCGCCCTAGACAGGGTAGGCGGCTACACCTTC.

This clonotype has ten or more counts. The chain has TRBV5-8 and TRBJ1-1; 8 bases match TRBD1. CDR3 size: 13 residues. The J segment lost 3 bases and the V segment lost 5 bases, leaving 3 bases of the junction unmatched. Germline assignment: CDR1 SGHTS and CDR2 YDEGEE. CDR3 DNA sequence: TGTGCCAGCAGACAGGGGGGGGACACTGAAGCTTTCTTT. Amino acids: CASRQGGDTEAFF.

This clonotype was counted a few times. Written as DNA, the CDR3 is TGTGCCAGCAGCTTAGTGGGCGGATCGCGCCTGAACAATGAGCAGTTCTTC. Amino acids: CASSLVGGSRLNNEQFF. The chain combines TRBV7-9 with TRBJ2-1, with D unresolved. The CDR3 extends over 17 amino acids. The germline V gene has CDR1 SEHNR and CDR2 FQNEAQ (reference sequence). V was trimmed by 1 base and J by 5 bases, leaving 18 bases between them.

This clonotype came up many times. The rearrangement links TRBV28 to TRBJ1-5; tentatively, D is TRBD1 (5 bases). The germline V gene encodes CDR1 MDHEN and CDR2 SYDVKM. The germline V and J ends were trimmed by 5 bases and 1 base, with 18 bases remaining between them. CDR3 length equals 17 residues. The CDR3 sequence is CASSPHAGSMSNQPQHF. CDR3 nucleotide sequence: TGTGCCAGCAGTCCCCATGCAGGGAGCATGAGCAATCAGCCCCAGCATTTT.

The chain carries TRBV5-5 and TRBJ1-5; tentatively, D is TRBD1 (5 bases). This CDR3 has 14 amino acids. The germline V gene has CDR1 SGHKS and CDR2 YYEKEE (reference sequence). Trimming left V 4 bases short and J 3 bases short, with 11 bases between. The CDR3 region is CASSRDGFNQPQHF. The CDR3 DNA sequence: TGTGCCAGCAGCCGGGACGGCTTCAATCAGCCCCAGCATTTT.

This clonotype was detected ten times or more. CDR3 nucleotides: TGTGCCAGCAGCTTCGGAACAGGGGCGGACAATGAGCAGTTCTTC. The encoded protein is CASSFGTGADNEQFF. The chain combines TRBV7-3 with TRBJ2-1, with 7 nucleotides matching TRBD1. Germline lookup yields CDR1 SGHTA and CDR2 FQGTGA. The CDR3 covers 15 residues. With V trimmed by 3 bases and J by 5 bases, 7 bases remained unmatched.

The sample holds many counts of this clonotype. CDR3 loop: CASSFDGLAEQYF. DNA for the CDR3: TGCGCCAGCAGCTTTGACGGCCTCGCCGAGCAGTACTTC. The V call is TRBV5-1, the J call TRBJ2-7; D remains ambiguous. The germline V gene has CDR1 SGHRS and CDR2 YFSETQ. CDR3 size: 13 residues. Trimming shortened V by 2 bases and J by 6 bases, and 12 bases separated the two germline ends.

This clonotype was observed a few times. A junction end diverges from the germline sequence, so it may reflect a read error. This chain uses TRBV5-1 with TRBJ2-4; TRBD2 matches at 11 bases. The germline V gene encodes CDR1 SGHRS and CDR2 YFSETQ. The CDR3 has 19 residues. DNA of the CDR3: TGCGCCAGTAGCTCCATCGGACTAGCGGGTTTAATGGCCAAAAACATTCAGTACTTC. Residues: CASSSIGLAGLMAKNIQYF. The full variable domain, its missing parts supplied by reference TRBV5-1 and TRBJ2-4, is KAGVTQTPRYLIKTRGQQVTLSCSPISGHRSVSWYQQTPGQGLQFLFEYFSETQRNKGNFPGRFSGRQFSNSRSEMNVSTLELGDSALYLCASSSIGLAGLMAKNIQYFGAGTRLSVL.

Ten or more counts support this clonotype. The V gene is TRBV18, the J gene TRBJ1-1; perhaps TRBD1 as D (5 bases). V was cut by 5 bases and J by 4 bases, with 20 bases left in between. CDR3 length equals 16 residues. The germline V gene encodes CDR1 KGHSH and CDR2 LQKENI. CDR3 nucleotides: TGTGCCAGCTCATCCTCCGCGAGGGGTTTGGGCACTGAAGCTTTCTTT. It specifies CASSSSARGLGTEAFF.

This clonotype was observed many times. V gene TRBV11-2 combines with J gene TRBJ1-1, with 7 nucleotides matching TRBD1. Germline values: CDR1 SGHAT, CDR2 FQNNGV. V shed 5 bases, J shed 7 bases, and the junction held 4 bases outside the gene matches. The CDR3 has 12 residues. The CDR3 DNA is TGTGCCAGCAGCCAGACAGGGCTTGAAGCTTTCTTT. Translating it yields CASSQTGLEAFF.

This clonotype was detected many times. V and J are TRBV27 and TRBJ1-1; a possible D gene is TRBD1 (5 bases). Trimming left V 5 bases short and J 4 bases short, with 14 bases between. The length of the CDR3 is 14 residues. Germline CDR1 and CDR2: MNHEY and SMNVEV (reference sequence). Here the CDR3 DNA reads TGTGCCAGCAGTCCCCAGGGAGGCGGCACTGAAGCTTTCTTT. Amino acids: CASSPQGGGTEAFF.

There are many counts of this clonotype. The rearrangement links TRBV7-2 to TRBJ1-6; no firm D call. This CDR3 is built from 14 residues. Deletions cut 5 bases from V and 9 bases from J, with 14 bases between. Germline loops: CDR1 SGHTA, CDR2 FQGNSA. The CDR3 DNA reads TGTGCCAGCAGCCTAGGTCCGGGAGGTTCACCCCTCCACTTT. Translating gives CASSLGPGGSPLHF.

The table lists this clonotype with a few counts. This chain links TRBV11-2 with TRBJ1-1; D perhaps matches TRBD1 (5 bases). CDR1 SGHAT and CDR2 FQNNGV come from the germline V gene. This CDR3 is 14 amino acids long. The ends were cut back, 11 bases at V and 2 bases at J, with 18 bases in the middle. For the CDR3, the DNA is TGTGCCGGCCGAGGGGCTAACTCAAACACTGAAGCTTTCTTT. This translates into CAGRGANSNTEAFF.

A note on this clonotype: This may stem from a read error, because a much larger clone lies one nucleotide away. V is TRBV6-1 and J is TRBJ2-2; D is uncertain. V was shortened by 6 bases and J by 2 bases, with 4 bases between the two germline ends. The CDR3 loop spans 12 amino acids. Germline CDR1 reads MNHNS; CDR2 reads SASEGT. DNA of the CDR3: TGTGCCAGCAGGATAAACACCGGGGAGCTGTTTTTT. It codes for CASRINTGELFF.

In its sample, this clonotype was seen many times. The chain joins TRBV3-1 to TRBJ2-3; unclear D gene. V shed 4 bases and J shed 3 bases, with 8 bases lying between them. This CDR3 has 13 residues. Looked up from germline, CDR1 is LGHDT and CDR2 is YNNKEL (reference sequence). This CDR3 is CASSLRQTDTQYF. The CDR3, as DNA: TGTGCCAGCAGCCTTAGACAAACAGATACGCAGTATTTT.

This clonotype was counted ten times or more. This chain links TRBV20-1 with TRBJ2-5, with TRBD2 matching over 8 bases. Germline V CDR1 and CDR2: DFQATT, SNEGSKA (reference sequence). CDR3 size: 14 residues. The trim removed 2 bases at V and 0 bases at J, leaving 2 bases unmatched. CDR3 protein: CSARIAGNQETQYF. In DNA form, the CDR3 reads TGCAGTGCTAGAATAGCGGGAAACCAAGAGACCCAGTACTTC.

V is TRBV2 and J is TRBJ2-5; D unclear. Between the trimmed V and J ends, which lost 6 bases and 5 bases, there was a span of 13 bases. Looked up from germline, CDR1 is SNHLY and CDR2 is FYNNEI. This CDR3 contains 13 residues. CDR3 protein: CASSLSARETQYF. The CDR3 bases are TGTGCCAGCAGCTTATCGGCTCGGGAGACCCAGTACTTC.

This clonotype was counted ten times or more. The chain uses TRBV5-1 and TRBJ1-1; possibly TRBD1 for D (6 bases). Trimming took 0 bases from V and 0 from J, leaving 15 bases between them. The CDR3 runs to 17 residues. Germline V gene data show CDR1 as SGHRS and CDR2 as YFSETQ. CDR3 DNA: TGCGCCAGCAGCTTGGGGGGACACCTCAGGATGAACACTGAAGCTTTCTTT. Translating it yields CASSLGGHLRMNTEAFF.

This clonotype was picked up many times. V usage is TRBV11-2 and J usage is TRBJ2-7, with TRBD1 matching over 9 bases. After removal of 4 bases from V and 3 bases from J, the junction contained 7 bases not matched to a gene. Germline CDR1 is SGHAT and CDR2 is FQNNGV. The CDR3 totals 15 residues. The CDR3 reads CASSSLRDRVYEQYF. CDR3 in DNA: TGTGCCAGCAGCTCACTCCGGGACAGGGTCTACGAGCAGTACTTC.

This clonotype has only a few counts. The V call is TRBV5-6, the J call TRBJ2-7; 9 nucleotides align to TRBD2. The CDR3 runs to 19 residues. Per germline, CDR1 SGHDT and CDR2 YYEEEE. The J segment lost 7 bases and the V segment lost 1 base, leaving 21 bases of the junction unmatched. The CDR3 bases are TGTGCCAGCAGCTTGTTTGCGGGAGGGCCCGAGACCCCGTCTCGGGAGCAGTACTTC. Translating it yields CASSLFAGGPETPSREQYF.

The chain combines TRBV4-1 with TRBJ2-7; D gene uncertain. This CDR3 comprises 15 residues. Germline values: CDR1 MGHRA, CDR2 YSYEKL. The V end was cut by 6 bases, the J end by 1 base, with 16 bases between. CDR3 coding DNA: TGCGCCAGCAGTCCCGTAGGCCTGGGGTCCTACGAGCAGTACTTC. This codes for CASSPVGLGSYEQYF.